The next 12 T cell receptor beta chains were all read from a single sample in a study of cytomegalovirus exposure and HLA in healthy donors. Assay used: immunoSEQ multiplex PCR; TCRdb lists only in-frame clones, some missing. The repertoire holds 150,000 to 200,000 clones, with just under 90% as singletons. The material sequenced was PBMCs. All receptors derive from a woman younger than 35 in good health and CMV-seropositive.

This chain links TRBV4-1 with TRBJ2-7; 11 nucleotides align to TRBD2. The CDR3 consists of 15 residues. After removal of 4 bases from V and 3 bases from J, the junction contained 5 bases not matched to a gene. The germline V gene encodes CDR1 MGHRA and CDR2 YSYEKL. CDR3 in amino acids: CASSRKLAGVYEQYF. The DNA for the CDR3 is TGCGCCAGCAGCCGGAAACTAGCGGGAGTCTACGAGCAGTACTTC.

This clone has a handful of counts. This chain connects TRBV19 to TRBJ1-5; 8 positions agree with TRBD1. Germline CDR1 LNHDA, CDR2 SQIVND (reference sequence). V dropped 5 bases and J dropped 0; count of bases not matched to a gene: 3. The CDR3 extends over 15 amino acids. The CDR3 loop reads CASSQGATSNQPQHF. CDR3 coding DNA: TGTGCCAGTAGTCAGGGGGCAACTAGCAATCAGCCCCAGCATTTT.

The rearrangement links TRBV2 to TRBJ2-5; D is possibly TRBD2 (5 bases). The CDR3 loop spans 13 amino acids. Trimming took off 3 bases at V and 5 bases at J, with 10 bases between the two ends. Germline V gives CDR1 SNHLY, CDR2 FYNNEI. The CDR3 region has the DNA TGTGCCAGCAGTGAGGACTCCCTGGAGACCCAGTACTTC. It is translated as CASSEDSLETQYF.

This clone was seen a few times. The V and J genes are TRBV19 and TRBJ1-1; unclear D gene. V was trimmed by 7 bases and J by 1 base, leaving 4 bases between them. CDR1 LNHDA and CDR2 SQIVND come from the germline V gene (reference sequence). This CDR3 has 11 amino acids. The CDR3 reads CASNQNTEAFF. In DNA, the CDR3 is TGTGCCAGTAATCAGAACACTGAAGCTTTCTTT.

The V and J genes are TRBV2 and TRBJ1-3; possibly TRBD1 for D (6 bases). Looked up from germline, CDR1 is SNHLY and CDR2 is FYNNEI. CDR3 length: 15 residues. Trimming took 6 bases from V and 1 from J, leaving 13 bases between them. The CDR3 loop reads CASRAGQFSGNTIYF. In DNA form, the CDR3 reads TGTGCCAGCAGAGCCGGACAGTTTTCTGGAAACACCATATATTTT.

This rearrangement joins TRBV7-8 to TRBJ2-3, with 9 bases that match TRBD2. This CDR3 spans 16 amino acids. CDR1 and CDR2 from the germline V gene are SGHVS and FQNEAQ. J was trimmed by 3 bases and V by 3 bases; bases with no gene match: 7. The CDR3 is CASSLSAGGPTDTQYF. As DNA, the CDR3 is TGTGCCAGCAGCTTGAGTGCGGGAGGGCCGACAGATACGCAGTATTTT. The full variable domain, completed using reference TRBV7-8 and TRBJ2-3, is GAGVSQSPRYKVAKRGQDVALRCDPISGHVSLFWYQQALGQGPEFLTYFQNEAQLDKSGLPSDRFFAERPEGSVSTLKIQRTQQEDSAVYLCASSLSAGGPTDTQYFGPGTRLTVL.

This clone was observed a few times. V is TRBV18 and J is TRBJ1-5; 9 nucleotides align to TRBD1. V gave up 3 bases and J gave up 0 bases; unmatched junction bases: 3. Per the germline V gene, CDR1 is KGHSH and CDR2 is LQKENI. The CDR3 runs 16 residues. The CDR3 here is CASSPTGGLSNQPQHF. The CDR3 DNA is TGTGCCAGCTCACCTACAGGGGGCCTTAGCAATCAGCCCCAGCATTTT.

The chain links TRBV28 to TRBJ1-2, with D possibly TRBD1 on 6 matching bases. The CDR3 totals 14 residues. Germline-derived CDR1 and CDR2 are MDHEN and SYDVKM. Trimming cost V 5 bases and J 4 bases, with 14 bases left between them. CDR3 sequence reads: CASSTTGLTYGYTF. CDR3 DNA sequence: TGTGCCAGCAGTACCACAGGGCTTACCTATGGCTACACCTTC.

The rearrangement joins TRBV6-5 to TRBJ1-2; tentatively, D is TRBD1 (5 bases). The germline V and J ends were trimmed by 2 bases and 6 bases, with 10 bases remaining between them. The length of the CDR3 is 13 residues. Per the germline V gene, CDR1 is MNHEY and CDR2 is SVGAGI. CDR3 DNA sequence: TGTGCCAGCAGTTACGGGGGAGGGGATGGCTACACCTTC. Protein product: CASSYGGGDGYTF.

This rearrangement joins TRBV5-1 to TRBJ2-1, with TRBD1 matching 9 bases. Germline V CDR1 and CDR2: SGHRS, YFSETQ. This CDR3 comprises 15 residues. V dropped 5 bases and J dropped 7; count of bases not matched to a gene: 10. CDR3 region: CASRRSGTGFNEQFF. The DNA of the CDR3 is TGCGCCAGCAGAAGAAGTGGGACAGGGTTTAATGAGCAGTTCTTC. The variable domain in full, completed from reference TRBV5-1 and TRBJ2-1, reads KAGVTQTPRYLIKTRGQQVTLSCSPISGHRSVSWYQQTPGQGLQFLFEYFSETQRNKGNFPGRFSGRQFSNSRSEMNVSTLELGDSALYLCASRRSGTGFNEQFFGPGTRLTVL.

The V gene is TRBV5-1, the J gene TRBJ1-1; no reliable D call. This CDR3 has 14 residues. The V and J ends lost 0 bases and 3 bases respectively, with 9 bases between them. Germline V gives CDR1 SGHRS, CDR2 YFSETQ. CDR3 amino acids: CASSLGSGYTEAFF. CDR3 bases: TGCGCCAGCAGCTTGGGGTCCGGTTACACTGAAGCTTTCTTT.

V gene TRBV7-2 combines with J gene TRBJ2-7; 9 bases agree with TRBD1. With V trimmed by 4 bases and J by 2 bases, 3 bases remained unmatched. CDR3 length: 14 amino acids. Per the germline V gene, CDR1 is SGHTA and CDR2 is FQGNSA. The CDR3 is CASSWTGVTYEQYF. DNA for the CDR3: TGTGCCAGCAGCTGGACAGGGGTCACCTACGAGCAGTACTTC.